This T cell receptor beta chain was identified during a study of OX40 agonist ivuxolimab in advanced cancers. Study results and limitations: Dosing at 0.1 to 3.0 mg/kg was accompanied by clonal expansion of CD4+ and CD8+ blood T cells by week 6. The mean number of expanded clones was higher in CD8+ T cells than in CD4+.

Method: immunoSEQ multiplex PCR; TCRdb's copy keeps in-frame clones and lacks some. The table lists about 5,600 clones, just over 65% of them singletons. This CDR3 is 15 amino acids long. The V gene's germline CDR1 is MRHNA and CDR2 SNTAGT. Germline trimming cut 0 bases from V and 4 bases from J; bases unmatched to any gene: 3. This clone is medium-sized (0.01 to 0.1%) by share. Its antigen is currently unknown. Material: CD4+ or CD8+ T cells sorted from blood, obtained in a trial of the OX40 agonist ivuxolimab. The chain employs TRBV6-4 and TRBJ2-3; 8 bases agree with TRBD1. The sequence derives from an adult with an advanced solid tumor such as melanoma, head and neck, liver or kidney cancer. The CDR3 region is CASSDSPDRADTQYF. DNA for the CDR3: TGTGCCAGCAGTGACTCCCCGGACAGGGCAGATACGCAGTATTTT.